This is a list of T cell receptor beta chains from one sample in a study of type 1 regulatory T cells. MiXCR, applied by TCRdb to the reads, yields one record per CDR3 protein. The sample has 60,000 to 70,000 distinct CDR3 sequences; roughly three fifths are singletons. Their specific antigens are unknown. Material: cultured T cells, either the whole culture or a sorted T cell fraction (not recorded which). These receptors originate from a human donor in good health. Each CDR3 is given with its conserved first and last residue. The D gene is left open where the match is weak. Size values are once, few and many counts, or a class for expanded clones, and some rows have none.

NA	TRBJ1-5	TRBV19	TRBD1	CGARRTGGNQPQHF	TGTGGAGCTAGGAGGACAGGGGGCAATCAGCCCCAGCATTTT
NA	TRBJ2-7	TRBV15	NA	CATRKGRDSVYEQYF	TGTGCCACCCGGAAAGGTCGGGACTCCGTCTACGAGCAGTACTTC
once	TRBJ1-5	TRBV29-1	NA	CSVKGANSNQPQHF	TGCAGCGTTAAAGGGGCGAATAGCAATCAGCCCCAGCATTTT
NA	TRBJ2-5	TRBV2	NA	CASSDVVKETQYF	TGTGCCAGCAGTGACGTGGTGAAAGAGACCCAGTACTTC
few	TRBJ2-1	TRBV19	TRBD2	CASSIVRSGSSYNEQFF	TGTGCCAGTAGTATCGTGAGAAGCGGGAGTTCTTACAATGAGCAGTTCTTC
NA	TRBJ1-1	TRBV14	NA	CASSQAWSTEAFF	TGTGCCAGCAGCCAAGCGTGGAGCACTGAAGCTTTCTTT
once	TRBJ2-7	TRBV20-1	NA	CSALPLLGSYEQYF	TGCAGTGCTCTTCCTCTGTTGGGCTCCTACGAGCAGTACTTC
NA	TRBJ2-1	TRBV18	NA	CASSPPGGEQFF	TGTGCCAGCTCACCACCGGGCGGTGAGCAGTTCTTC
NA	TRBJ1-6	TRBV28	TRBD1	CASRGTGGNSPLHF	TGTGCCAGCAGAGGGACAGGGGGAAATTCACCCCTCCACTTT
NA	TRBJ2-1	TRBV7-2	NA	CASSLAPTTMHEQFF	TGTGCCAGCAGCTTAGCCCCTACAACGATGCACGAGCAGTTCTTC
NA	TRBJ2-7	TRBV29-1	TRBD1	CSVPMAQGANNEQYF	TGCAGCGTCCCCATGGCGCAGGGGGCAAATAACGAGCAGTACTTC
NA	TRBJ2-7	TRBV12-3/TRBV12-4	TRBD2	CASNLAGASYEQYF	TGTGCCAGCAACTTAGCGGGGGCATCCTACGAGCAGTACTTC
NA	TRBJ1-6	TRBV7-6	NA	CASSFQGSNSPLHF	TGTGCCAGCAGCTTTCAGGGGAGTAATTCACCCCTCCACTTT
few	TRBJ2-5	TRBV14	NA	CASSTPVRETQYF	TGTGCCAGCAGCACCCCAGTGAGGGAGACCCAGTACTTC
NA	TRBJ2-5	TRBV20-1	TRBD2	CSDRLAGIKETQYF	TGCAGTGATCGGCTAGCGGGTATCAAAGAGACCCAGTACTTC
NA	TRBJ1-1	TRBV6-6	NA	CASSLGQRNTEAFF	TGTGCCAGCAGCCTCGGACAGCGGAACACTGAAGCTTTCTTT
few	TRBJ2-3	TRBV6-5	NA	CASSYSKGGPDTQYF	TGTGCCAGCAGTTACTCGAAGGGGGGCCCAGATACGCAGTATTTT
NA	TRBJ2-4	TRBV12-3/TRBV12-4	NA	CASSSQGFKNIQYF	TGTGCCAGCAGTTCGCAGGGGTTCAAAAACATTCAGTACTTC
NA	TRBJ2-1	TRBV7-8	TRBD2	CASSEYRTGLRNNEQFF	TGTGCCAGCAGCGAGTATAGGACGGGACTACGAAACAATGAGCAGTTCTTC
NA	TRBJ2-2	TRBV2	NA	CASSSRGGELFF	TGTGCCAGCAGTTCTCGAGGCGGGGAGCTGTTTTTT